These T cell receptor beta chains were read from a single sample in a study of blood T cell repertoires in COVID-19. Some clones are missing from TCRdb's copy, which holds only in-frame ones; the method was immunoSEQ multiplex PCR. The sample consists of some 16,000 clones, around 89% of them appearing once. The sample comprised peripheral blood. The receptors derive from a man of 80 years or more with acute or convalescent COVID-19. Both conserved end residues are part of each CDR3. Each record gives: D gene, V gene, clone size, J gene, CDR3 DNA, CDR3 protein. D genes are given only for firm matches. Some rows mark clone size as missing; the rest say once, few, many or name a class of expanded clone.

.	TRBV5-4	.	TRBJ2-3	TGTGCCAGCGCGGCCGTACAGGGAAACACGCAGTATTTT	CASAAVQGNTQYF
TRBD1	TRBV6-5	.	TRBJ1-2	TGTGCCAGCAGTACCGGGACAGGGCTTGTCGGTGGCTACACCTTC	CASSTGTGLVGGYTF
.	TRBV6-2/TRBV6-3	.	TRBJ1-5	TGTGCCAGCAGTACACAGGGTTGGAGCAATCAGCCCCAGCATTTT	CASSTQGWSNQPQHF
.	TRBV7-9	.	TRBJ2-7	TGTGCCAGCAGCTTGTTAAGCGCGAGCTCCTACGAGCAGTACTTC	CASSLLSASSYEQYF
TRBD1	TRBV6-5	.	TRBJ1-5	TGTGCCAGCAGTTACGGGACAGGGGTCAATCAGCCCCAGCATTTT	CASSYGTGVNQPQHF
TRBD2	TRBV4-2	once	TRBJ2-5	TGTGCCAGCAGCCAAGGTGACCCAGCGGGGGAAGAGACCCAGTACTTC	CASSQGDPAGEETQYF
.	TRBV28	.	TRBJ2-7	TGTGCCAGCAGTTTGTCCGGGGACTACGAGCAGTACTTC	CASSLSGDYEQYF
.	TRBV4-1	.	TRBJ2-5	TGCGCCAGCAGCCAAGACAGGGCGGAGACCCAGTACTTC	CASSQDRAETQYF
.	TRBV4-1	.	TRBJ1-2	TGCGCCAGCAGCCAGAGGGAGGATCAAATATATGGCTACACCTTC	CASSQREDQIYGYTF
.	TRBV28	once	TRBJ1-1	TGTGCCAGCAGTTCTTCCTCGGGACAAGGCCACACTGAAGCTTTCTTT	CASSSSSGQGHTEAFF
TRBD1	TRBV2	.	TRBJ1-2	TGTGCCAGCCACGGGGGACAGGGGGGAGACTATGGCTACACCTTC	CASHGGQGGDYGYTF
.	TRBV19	.	TRBJ2-7	TGTGCCAGTAGCGACAGCCCCTACGAGCAGTACTTC	CASSDSPYEQYF
TRBD1	TRBV5-1	.	TRBJ2-7	TGCGCCAGCAGCTTGTTTAGCGGACAGGGAAACTACGAGCAGTACTTC	CASSLFSGQGNYEQYF
.	TRBV30	.	TRBJ1-4	TGTGCCTGGAGTGTCGTATCAACTAATGAAAAACTGTTTTTT	CAWSVVSTNEKLFF
TRBD1	TRBV5-4	.	TRBJ2-3	TGTGCCAGCAGCTTCGCCAACAGGGGTGGCCGCACAGATACGCAGTATTTT	CASSFANRGGRTDTQYF
TRBD1	TRBV13	.	TRBJ1-2	TGTGCCAGCAGCTTAGGGGGGACAGGGAACTATGGCTACACCTTC	CASSLGGTGNYGYTF
.	TRBV3-1/TRBV3-2	.	TRBJ1-1	TGTGCCAGCAGCCAACCCGGGGTTGGCACTGAAGCTTTCTTT	CASSQPGVGTEAFF
.	TRBV5-1	.	TRBJ2-7	TGCGCCAGCAGCTTGTCGGACAGAAACGAGCAGTACTTC	CASSLSDRNEQYF
.	TRBV19	.	TRBJ2-1	TGTGCCAGTAGTCCTTGGGACACCGCCAATGAGCAGTTCTTC	CASSPWDTANEQFF
.	TRBV2	once	TRBJ2-1	TGTGCCAGCAGGGCGGCGGGCAATGAGCAGTTCTTC	CASRAAGNEQFF
.	TRBV18	.	TRBJ2-2	TGTGCCAGCTCACCCCGAGGGGGGGGCACCGGGGAGCTGTTTTTT	CASSPRGGGTGELFF
TRBD2	TRBV30	once	TRBJ2-7	TGTGCCTACACAAGCGGGAGGGACTACGAGCAGTACTTC	CAYTSGRDYEQYF
.	TRBV19	.	TRBJ1-5	TGTGCCAGTAGTATCGACAGCTATCAGCCCCAGCATTTT	CASSIDSYQPQHF
.	TRBV6-1	.	TRBJ1-2	TGTGCCAGCAGTGAATGGGGAGTCTATGGCTACACCTTC	CASSEWGVYGYTF
.	TRBV4-1	.	TRBJ2-7	TGCGCCAGCAGCCAAGAAGGAGCGAATGCCTACGAGCAGTACTTC	CASSQEGANAYEQYF
TRBD1	TRBV6-5	.	TRBJ2-2	TGTGCCAGCAGTCACGACAGGGGTCCCGGGGAGCTGTTTTTT	CASSHDRGPGELFF
TRBD1	TRBV2	once	TRBJ1-1	TGTGCCAGCAGTGAAGGGGGACAGGGGCCCACTGAAGCTTTCTTT	CASSEGGQGPTEAFF
.	TRBV6-6	.	TRBJ1-1	TGTGCCAGCAGTTACGGAGGCGTTGCGACAACTGAAGCTTTCTTT	CASSYGGVATTEAFF
TRBD2	TRBV3-1/TRBV3-2	.	TRBJ2-5	TGTGCCAGCAGCATGGGAGGGACGTACCAAGAGACCCAGTACTTC	CASSMGGTYQETQYF
TRBD1	TRBV5-6	.	TRBJ1-2	TGTGCCAGCAGCTTTAGAGGGACAGGGTATGGTGGCTACACCTTC	CASSFRGTGYGGYTF
.	TRBV18	once	TRBJ1-1	TGTGCCAGCTCCCCATTCGAGGTGAACACTGAAGCTTTCTTT	CASSPFEVNTEAFF
TRBD1	TRBV7-3	.	TRBJ2-7	TGTGCCAGCAGCTTAGGGACAGGGGGCATCTACGAGCAGTACTTC	CASSLGTGGIYEQYF
TRBD1	TRBV7-9	.	TRBJ1-1	TGTGCCAGCAGCTCCGACAGGGGGAAAATGACTGAAGCTTTCTTT	CASSSDRGKMTEAFF
TRBD2	TRBV24-1	.	TRBJ2-1	TGTGCCACCAGTGATGTAGCGGGAGGGTCCTACAATGAGCAGTTCTTC	CATSDVAGGSYNEQFF
TRBD2	TRBV27	.	TRBJ2-7	TGTGCCAGCAGTTTTAGCGGGTCCATCTCCTACGAGCAGTACTTC	CASSFSGSISYEQYF
.	TRBV3-1/TRBV3-2	.	TRBJ1-4	TGTGCCAGCAGGCTTACAGGTTACGGTGTTGGCACTAATGAAAAACTGTTTTTT	CASRLTGYGVGTNEKLFF
.	TRBV6-6	.	TRBJ1-3	TGTGCCAGCAGCGGAACAGGGTTCTCTGGAAACACCATATATTTT	CASSGTGFSGNTIYF
.	TRBV3-1/TRBV3-2	.	TRBJ2-1	TGTGCCAGCAGCCAAGACGGGGGTGGATACAATGAGCAGTTCTTC	CASSQDGGGYNEQFF
TRBD1	TRBV18	.	TRBJ1-1	TGTGCCAGCTCATCGGAACAGGGGGGCACTGAAGCTTTCTTT	CASSSEQGGTEAFF
TRBD1	TRBV30	.	TRBJ1-6	TGTGCCTGGAGGCCCCAAGGACAGGGGGATTTACCCCTCCACTTT	CAWRPQGQGDLPLHF
TRBD1	TRBV6-5	.	TRBJ1-2	TGTGCCAGCAGTTACTCGAACAGGGGGGCCTATGGCTACACCTTC	CASSYSNRGAYGYTF
.	TRBV7-8	.	TRBJ1-1	TGTGCCAGCAGCTTAACAAGAGGCCCTCGGGGCACTGAAGCTTTCTTT	CASSLTRGPRGTEAFF